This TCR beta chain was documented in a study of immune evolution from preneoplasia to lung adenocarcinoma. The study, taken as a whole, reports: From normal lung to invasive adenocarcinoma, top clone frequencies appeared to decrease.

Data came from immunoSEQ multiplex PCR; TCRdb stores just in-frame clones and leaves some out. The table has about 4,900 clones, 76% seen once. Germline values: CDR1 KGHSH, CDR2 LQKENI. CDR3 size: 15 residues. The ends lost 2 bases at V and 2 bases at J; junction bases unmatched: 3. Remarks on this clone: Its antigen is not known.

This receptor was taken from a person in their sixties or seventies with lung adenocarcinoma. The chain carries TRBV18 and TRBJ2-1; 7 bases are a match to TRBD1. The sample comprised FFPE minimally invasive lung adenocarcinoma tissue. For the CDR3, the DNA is TGTGCCAGCTCACCAAAACAGGGGACCTACAATGAGCAGTTCTTC. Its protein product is CASSPKQGTYNEQFF.